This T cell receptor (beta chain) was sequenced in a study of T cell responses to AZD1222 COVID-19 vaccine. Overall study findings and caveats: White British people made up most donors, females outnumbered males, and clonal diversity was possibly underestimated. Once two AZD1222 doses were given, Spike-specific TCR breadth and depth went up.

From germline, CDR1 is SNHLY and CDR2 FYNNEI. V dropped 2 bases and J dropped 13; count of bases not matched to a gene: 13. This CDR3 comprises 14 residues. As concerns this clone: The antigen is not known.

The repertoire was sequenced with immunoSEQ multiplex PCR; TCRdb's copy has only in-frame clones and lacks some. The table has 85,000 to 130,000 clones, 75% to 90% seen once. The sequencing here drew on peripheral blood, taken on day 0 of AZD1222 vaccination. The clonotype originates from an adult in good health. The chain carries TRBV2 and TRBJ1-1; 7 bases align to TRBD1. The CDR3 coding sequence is TGTGCCAGCAGTGAATTTGTGGGACAGCTCTATGTTTTCTTT. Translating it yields CASSEFVGQLYVFF.